This T cell receptor delta chain was captured by sequencing in a study of gamma-delta T cells after stem cell transplantation. TCRdb redid clone calling on the RT-PCR reads using CATT. The sample records 11,000 or so delta-chain clones, less than 50% being singletons. This clone has only a few counts. Germline trimming cut 0 bases from V and 1 base from J; bases unmatched to any gene: 17. CDR3 length equals 24 residues. CDR1 GEAIGNYY and CDR2 EKD come from the germline V gene. Sequenced material: gamma-delta T cells. The TCR was taken from a human donor. It is not recorded whose cells these are; they may come from a transplant donor. The chain couples TRDV2 to TRDJ3; 13 positions agree with TRDD3. For the CDR3, the DNA is TGTGCCTGTGACACCGGGGGAATTTACTGGGGGATACGCCCCTTATCCTGGGACACCCGACAGATGTTTTTC. It encodes CACDTGGIYWGIRPLSWDTRQMFF.